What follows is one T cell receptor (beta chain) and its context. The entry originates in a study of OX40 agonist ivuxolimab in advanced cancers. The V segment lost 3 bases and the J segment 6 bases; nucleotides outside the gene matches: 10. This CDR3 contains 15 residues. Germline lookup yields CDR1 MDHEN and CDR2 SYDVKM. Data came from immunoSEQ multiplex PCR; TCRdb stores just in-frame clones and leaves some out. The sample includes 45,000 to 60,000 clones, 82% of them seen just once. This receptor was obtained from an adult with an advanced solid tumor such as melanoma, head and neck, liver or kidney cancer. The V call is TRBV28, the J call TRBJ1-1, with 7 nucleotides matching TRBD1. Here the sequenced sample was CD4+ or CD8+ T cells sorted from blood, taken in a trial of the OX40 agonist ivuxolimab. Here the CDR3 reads CASSLAGTGAPEAFF. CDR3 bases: TGTGCCAGCAGTTTGGCTGGAACAGGGGCCCCTGAAGCTTTCTTT.